The 15 T cell receptor beta chains below come from one sample, sequenced in a study of blood T cells in healthy people across ages. Using a J-beta primer mix together with a sample-barcoded 5' primer, a second PCR was run for roughly 7 to 12 cycles. TCRdb recomputed calls from the 5' RACE reads with MiXCR, one row per CDR3 protein. Altogether 600,000 to 850,000 distinct CDR3 sequences are present, around 25% being singletons, with the ten largest covering 9.4%. These data also formed part of another study, on T cells of mothers and their children.

Input material: blood. Receptors were obtained from a boy between 10 and 17 years old in good health.

V and J are TRBV4-3 and TRBJ1-1; D is perhaps TRBD1 (5 bases). In germline, CDR1 is LGHNA, CDR2 YSLEER. The CDR3 consists of 13 residues. The V end was cut by 0 bases, the J end by 8 bases, with 10 bases between. CDR3 loop: CASSQDRWTEAFF. The CDR3 DNA follows: TGCGCCAGCAGCCAAGATCGATGGACAGAAGCTTTCTTT.

This chain uses TRBV19 with TRBJ2-5; D unresolved. The tail of the sequence fits TRBJ2-1 better, so the J call may be wrong. The CDR3 totals 12 residues. Germline assignment: CDR1 LNHDA and CDR2 SQIVND (reference sequence). For the CDR3, the DNA is TGTGCCAGTAGTAGGATCCTCAGCGAGCAGTTCTTC. Its translation: CASSRILSEQFF.

This rearrangement joins TRBV4-1 to TRBJ1-6; D uncertain. The CDR3 is made up of 15 amino acids. V was shortened by 1 base and J by 7 bases, with 11 bases between the two germline ends. Germline V lookup: CDR1 MGHRA, CDR2 YSYEKL. The DNA for the CDR3 is TGCGCCAGCAGCCAAGCTACCAGCTTCAATTCACCCCTCCACTTT. This translates into CASSQATSFNSPLHF.

The chain recombines TRBV5-6 with TRBJ2-1; D unclear. The CDR3 has 15 residues. The V gene's germline CDR1 is SGHDT and CDR2 YYEEEE. Trimming left V 2 bases short and J 0 bases short, with 9 bases between. The CDR3 protein is CASSFRVDSYNEQFF. As DNA, the CDR3 is TGTGCCAGCAGCTTTCGGGTGGACTCCTACAATGAGCAGTTCTTC.

In its sample, this clonotype was seen a few times. The J gene is TRBJ1-4, the V gene TRBV20-1; D gene ambiguous. This CDR3 comprises 15 residues. Germline V gene lookup returns CDR1 DFQATT and CDR2 SNEGSKA (reference sequence). V lost 5 bases and J lost 8, with 21 bases in between. This CDR3 is CSASPYSRPPEKLFF. DNA for the CDR3: TGCAGTGCTTCTCCGTATTCTAGACCCCCAGAAAAACTGTTTTTT.

This clonotype was detected a few times. The chain has TRBV3-1 and TRBJ2-3; 8 bases line up with TRBD2. The CDR3 extends over 14 amino acids. The germline V gene encodes CDR1 LGHDT and CDR2 YNNKEL (reference sequence). The J segment lost 5 bases and the V segment lost 6 bases, leaving 7 bases of the junction unmatched. The CDR3 protein is CASSSSGNGDTQYF. The CDR3 DNA reads TGTGCCAGCAGTAGTAGCGGGAATGGAGATACGCAGTATTTT.

The chain carries TRBV20-1 and TRBJ1-1, with a weak D call TRBD1 (5 bases). V was pared by 6 bases and J by 6 bases, with 17 bases between. Germline values: CDR1 DFQATT, CDR2 SNEGSKA (reference sequence). The CDR3 sequence is 13 residues long. The CDR3 loop is CSAPGRLSAEAFF. The CDR3 DNA follows: TGCAGTGCCCCGGGACGGCTTTCCGCTGAAGCTTTCTTT.

The chain carries TRBV24-1 and TRBJ2-1; no reliable D call. Judging by the DNA end, TRBJ2-5 fits better; the J call may be wrong. The CDR3 has 15 residues. CDR1 is KGHDR and CDR2 is SFDVKD in the germline V gene. The CDR3 loop is CATSDPDKGWETQYF. In DNA, the CDR3 is TGTGCCACCAGTGATCCTGATAAGGGTTGGGAGACCCAGTACTTC.

The V gene is TRBV3-1, the J gene TRBJ2-7; 7 positions agree with TRBD2. Germline CDR1 is LGHDT and CDR2 is YNNKEL (reference sequence). Losses at the gene ends were 3 bases for V and 0 bases for J; bases not matched to a gene: 8. CDR3 size: 16 residues. CDR3 bases: TGTGCCAGCAGCCAGGTCAAGCGGGGTAGCTCCTACGAGCAGTACTTC. It is translated as CASSQVKRGSSYEQYF.

The V gene is TRBV12-5, the J gene TRBJ2-7; D is unresolved. Germline CDR1 and CDR2: LGHNT and FRNRAP. The CDR3 spans 17 residues. Trimming stripped 0 bases from V and 6 bases from J, with 21 bases between. CDR3: CASGLVVFEGTLGEQYF. In nucleotides, the CDR3 is TGTGCTAGTGGTTTGGTAGTGTTTGAAGGAACCTTGGGCGAGCAGTACTTC.

This chain joins TRBV7-6 and TRBJ1-4; D might be TRBD1 (5 bases). The germline CDR1 and CDR2 sequences are SGHVS and FNYEAQ. The CDR3 runs to 14 residues. With 0 bases removed from V and 7 bases from J, the gap between germline ends came to 9 bases. CDR3 sequence reads: CASSLARDGEKLFF. CDR3 bases: TGTGCCAGCAGCTTAGCGCGGGACGGTGAAAAACTGTTTTTT.

This clonotype was seen a handful of times. CDR3 region: CASSLGEGATDTQYF. In DNA, the CDR3 is TGTGCCAGCAGCTTAGGAGAAGGGGCCACAGATACGCAGTATTTT. The gene calls are TRBV7-6 and TRBJ2-3; the D gene is possibly TRBD1 (5 bases). This CDR3 spans 15 amino acids. The germline V gene has CDR1 SGHVS and CDR2 FNYEAQ. V lost 1 base, J lost 2 bases, and 10 bases lay in between.

V and J are TRBV11-1 and TRBJ1-1, with a weak D call TRBD1 (6 bases). The CDR3 contains 15 residues. CDR1 is SGHAT, CDR2 FQDESV, per germline (reference sequence). Between the trimmed V and J ends, which lost 5 bases and 2 bases, there was a span of 15 bases. The CDR3 protein is CASSRRGALNTEAFF. The CDR3 region has the DNA TGTGCCAGCAGCCGCCGGGGGGCCCTCAACACTGAAGCTTTCTTT.

This clonotype turned up a few times. Here the CDR3 reads CASTTGAHSGYTF. The DNA of the CDR3 is TGTGCCAGCACAACCGGGGCTCACAGTGGCTACACCTTC. The V call is TRBV6-5, the J call TRBJ1-2; a weak D match, TRBD1 (5 bases). Trimming removed 7 bases from V and 7 bases from J, with 16 bases in between. The germline gives CDR1 MNHEY, CDR2 SVGAGI. The CDR3 covers 13 residues.

This sequence joins TRBV28 and TRBJ2-5; TRBD1 matches at 8 bases. CDR3 length: 15 amino acids. After removal of 4 bases from V and 5 bases from J, the junction contained 9 bases not matched to a gene. The germline V gene encodes CDR1 MDHEN and CDR2 SYDVKM. CDR3 bases: TGTGCCAGCAGTTCTCTTCAGGGGGACAGGGAGACCCAGTACTTC. Translated, it gives CASSSLQGDRETQYF.